The present T cell receptor (beta chain) was sequenced within a study of cytomegalovirus exposure and HLA in healthy donors. Study background: An analysis done earlier identified fewer than 140 million unique TCR beta sequences from about 179 million T cells.

Vbeta (60) and Jbeta (13) primers were used in the PCR. Profiling relied on immunoSEQ multiplex PCR, and the TCRdb table lists in-frame clones only, not all of them. The table includes 150,000 to 180,000 clones, around 79% detected once. The germline CDR1 and CDR2 sequences are SGHVS and FNYEAQ. V shed 0 bases and J 5 bases; nucleotides not matched to a gene: 7. CDR3 length: 15 residues. Donors counted as nominally healthy when sampled, yet unrecorded immune exposures were likely. This clone was recorded once. This receptor was taken from a man between 25 and 39 years old in good health and CMV-seropositive. The chain joins TRBV7-6 to TRBJ2-7, with 7 bases lining up with TRBD1. The sequencing input was PBMCs. CDR3 in amino acids: CASSLARDRVHEQYF. In DNA form, the CDR3 reads TGTGCCAGCAGCTTAGCGCGAGACAGGGTCCACGAGCAGTACTTC.